These 6 T cell receptor beta chains came from one sample sequenced in a study of blood T cells in healthy people across ages. A sample-barcoded 5' primer and a J-beta primer mix were used in a second PCR of roughly 7 to 11 cycles. TCRdb re-derived calls from the 5' RACE reads in MiXCR, one entry per CDR3 protein. The profile shows 800,000 to 1,000,000 distinct CDR3 sequences, 45% to 50% of them singletons. Sequencing was done on a sample of blood. The receptor set was obtained from a young man in good health.

This clonotype was observed a few times. The V call is TRBV6-2 or TRBV6-3, the J call TRBJ1-5, with 11 bases lining up with TRBD1. Germline CDR1 is MNHEY and CDR2 is SVGEGT. J gave up 2 bases and V 10 bases, and 13 bases lay outside the gene matches. There are 17 residues in the CDR3. The CDR3 sequence is CATEVGQGAGGNQPQHF. The CDR3 region has the DNA TGTGCCACCGAGGTTGGACAGGGGGCCGGGGGCAATCAGCCCCAGCATTTT.

The rearrangement joins TRBV20-1 to TRBJ2-7; TRBD2 aligns across 9 bases. The V gene's germline CDR1 is DFQATT and CDR2 SNEGSKA (reference sequence). V lost 5 bases, J lost 1 base, and 9 bases stayed unmatched. The CDR3 totals 15 residues. This CDR3 is CSAPTTSGLSYEQYF. The CDR3 DNA reads as TGCAGTGCTCCTACGACTAGCGGTCTATCCTACGAGCAGTACTTC.

This clonotype has a handful of counts. The chain employs TRBV7-9 and TRBJ2-1, with D hard to call. The germline V and J ends were trimmed by 4 bases and 0 bases, with 13 bases remaining between them. The CDR3 extends over 16 amino acids. CDR1 is SEHNR, CDR2 FQNEAQ, per germline (reference sequence). The CDR3 reads CASSSIPPSSYNEQFF. For the CDR3, the DNA is TGTGCCAGCAGCTCCATTCCCCCAAGCTCCTACAATGAGCAGTTCTTC.

The V call is TRBV12-3 or TRBV12-4, the J call TRBJ1-6; TRBD1 aligns across 8 bases. Germline trimming cut 5 bases from V and 10 bases from J; bases unmatched to any gene: 10. CDR3 length equals 15 residues. CDR3 sequence: CASSPPGQGGSPLHF. The CDR3 bases are TGTGCCAGCAGTCCTCCCGGACAGGGTGGGTCACCCCTCCACTTT.

This rearrangement joins TRBV13 to TRBJ1-1; D is undetermined. This CDR3 contains 15 residues. Germline assignment: CDR1 PRHDT and CDR2 FYEKMQ (reference sequence). Trimming removed 2 bases at V and 5 bases at J, with 15 bases between. The CDR3 DNA follows: TGTGCCAGCAGCTTATTTACTGGCTCAAGGACTGAAGCTTTCTTT. Its translation is CASSLFTGSRTEAFF. The entire variable domain, with the rest obtained from reference TRBV13 and TRBJ1-1, is as follows: AAGVIQSPRHLIKEKRETATLKCYPIPRHDTVYWYQQGPGQDPQFLISFYEKMQSDKGSIPDRFSAQQFSDYHSELNMSSLELGDSALYFCASSLFTGSRTEAFFGQGTRLTVV.

This sequence joins TRBV5-1 and TRBJ2-3; 10 nucleotides line up with TRBD1. The CDR3 is 15 amino acids. V lost 3 bases and J lost 4; bases outside the gene matches: 5. Germline loops: CDR1 SGHRS, CDR2 YFSETQ. As DNA, the CDR3 is TGCGCCAGCAGCTCCACGACAGGGGGCGCAGATACGCAGTATTTT. Translation: CASSSTTGGADTQYF.